Below are 27 T cell receptor beta chains sequenced from a single sample in a study of blood T cell repertoires in COVID-19. The repertoire was sequenced with immunoSEQ multiplex PCR; TCRdb's copy has only in-frame clones and lacks some. The sample includes more than 200,000 clones, 80% to 90% of them seen just once. Source material: peripheral blood. These receptors originate from a man younger than 40 with active or convalescent COVID-19.

This chain connects TRBV19 to TRBJ1-6; 8 nucleotides line up with TRBD1. The CDR3 is 16 residues long. V was pared by 4 bases and J by 3 bases, with 5 bases of the junction left unmatched. Germline V gene sequence: CDR1 LNHDA, CDR2 SQIVND (reference sequence). In DNA, the CDR3 is TGTGCCAGTAGTACCGGACAGGGTCACTATAATTCACCCCTCCACTTT. This sequence encodes CASSTGQGHYNSPLHF.

This chain connects TRBV4-2 to TRBJ1-2; tentatively, D is TRBD1 (6 bases). CDR1 is LGHNA, CDR2 YNFKEQ, per germline. The V gene lost 7 bases and the J gene lost 8 bases, with 17 bases spanning the gap. The CDR3 is made up of 13 amino acids. The CDR3 is CASKADSGGGYTF. The CDR3 DNA sequence: TGTGCCAGCAAAGCGGACAGTGGGGGCGGCTACACCTTC.

The chain links TRBV19 to TRBJ2-1; 10 bases are a match to TRBD2. This CDR3 is 14 amino acids long. Germline CDR1 LNHDA, CDR2 SQIVND (reference sequence). V shed 7 bases and J 6 bases; nucleotides not matched to a gene: 6. The DNA of the CDR3 is TGTGCCAGTATGGGACTAGCGAGCCGCAATGAGCAGTTCTTC. Translation: CASMGLASRNEQFF. Full variable domain (remainder filled in from reference TRBV19 and TRBJ2-1): DGGITQSPKYLFRKEGQNVTLSCEQNLNHDAMYWYRQDPGQGLRLIYYSQIVNDFQKGDIAEGYSVSREKKESFPLTVTSAQKNPTAFYLCASMGLASRNEQFFGPGTRLTVL.

V and J are TRBV5-6 and TRBJ1-5; 8 positions agree with TRBD1. The germline V gene encodes CDR1 SGHDT and CDR2 YYEEEE. Unmatched junction bases numbered 10, after V lost 5 bases and J lost 6 bases. CDR3 length: 15 residues. CDR3 loop: CASSQGTGRSQPQHF. The CDR3 coding sequence is TGTGCCAGCAGTCAGGGGACAGGCAGGAGTCAGCCCCAGCATTTT.

The chain uses TRBV5-4 and TRBJ2-1; no clear D. Germline CDR1 reads SGHNT; CDR2 reads YYREEE (reference sequence). CDR3 length: 17 residues. Trimming took 9 bases from V and 0 from J, leaving 22 bases between them. CDR3 in DNA: TGTGCCACCTTCACGTGGTCTCGGGTGCACTCCTACAATGAGCAGTTCTTC. Translating it yields CATFTWSRVHSYNEQFF.

This chain connects TRBV18 to TRBJ2-7; 7 nucleotides line up with TRBD1. V lost 1 base, J lost 0 bases, and 6 bases stayed unmatched. Germline V gene data show CDR1 as KGHSH and CDR2 as LQKENI. The CDR3 contains 16 residues. CDR3 bases: TGTGCCAGCTCACCACTTACCCGGGACAGCTCCTACGAGCAGTACTTC. It yields the protein CASSPLTRDSSYEQYF.

The rearrangement uses TRBV29-1 and TRBJ2-7; D possibly corresponds to TRBD1 (5 bases). The CDR3 runs 12 residues. Germline V gene lookup returns CDR1 SQVTM and CDR2 ANQGSEA. Trimming cost V 6 bases and J 4 bases, with 13 bases left between them. The CDR3 reads CSVGSDRYEQYF. The CDR3 DNA reads TGCAGCGTGGGATCCGACAGATACGAGCAGTACTTC.

V gene TRBV7-9 combines with J gene TRBJ1-2; 7 bases match TRBD1. V dropped 5 bases and J dropped 6; count of bases not matched to a gene: 12. The germline gives CDR1 SEHNR, CDR2 FQNEAQ (reference sequence). The CDR3 is 15 residues long. This CDR3 is CASSISGQVRHGYTF. The CDR3 DNA follows: TGTGCCAGCAGCATCAGCGGACAGGTCAGGCATGGCTACACCTTC.

This clone was counted a single time. The V call is TRBV30, the J call TRBJ2-4; the D is unclear. V was pared by 0 bases and J by 9 bases, with 12 bases between. This CDR3 has 13 amino acids. The germline V gene encodes CDR1 GTSNPN and CDR2 SVGIG (reference sequence). As DNA, the CDR3 is TGTGCCTGGAGTGTAAAAAGCGATGGCATTCAGTACTTC. Residues: CAWSVKSDGIQYF.

The chain recombines TRBV24-1 with TRBJ2-3; 7 nucleotides align to TRBD2. With 4 bases clipped from V and 0 bases from J, the junction kept 12 bases outside the gene matches. From germline, CDR1 is KGHDR and CDR2 SFDVKD. The CDR3 totals 18 residues. The DNA for the CDR3 is TGTGCCACCAGTGAACCTACAAGACTAGCTCGAAGCACAGATACGCAGTATTTT. Protein: CATSEPTRLARSTDTQYF.

The rearrangement joins TRBV11-2 to TRBJ1-2; possible D gene TRBD1, 6 bases. The CDR3 runs to 16 residues. V shed 1 base and J shed 4 bases, with 16 bases lying between them. Germline V gene sequence: CDR1 SGHAT, CDR2 FQNNGV. CDR3 nucleotides: TGTGCCAGCAGCTTAGTAGGTTCCGGACAGTTCTATGGCTACACCTTC. Protein sequence: CASSLVGSGQFYGYTF.

The chain uses TRBV7-6 and TRBJ2-2; 8 bases agree with TRBD2. J lost 6 bases, V lost 5 bases, and 11 bases had no gene match. Looked up from germline, CDR1 is SGHVS and CDR2 is FNYEAQ. The CDR3 has 16 amino acids. The CDR3 region is CASSPRGGLLSGELFF. CDR3 in DNA: TGTGCCAGCAGCCCACGGGGGGGCCTTCTCTCCGGGGAGCTGTTTTTT. Supplemented by reference TRBV7-6 and TRBJ2-2, the full variable domain reads GAGVSQSPRYKVTKRGQDVALRCDPISGHVSLYWYRQALGQGPEFLTYFNYEAQQDKSGLPNDRFSAERPEGSISTLTIQRTEQRDSAMYRCASSPRGGLLSGELFFGEGSRLTVL.

This clone has only one observation. This chain joins TRBV3-1 (or the pseudogene TRBV3-2) and TRBJ2-4; D perhaps matches TRBD1 (5 bases). V was shortened by 0 bases and J by 0 bases, with 15 bases between the two germline ends. This CDR3 is built from 18 residues. Germline CDR1 is LGHDT and CDR2 is YNNKEL (reference sequence). Here the CDR3 reads CASSQDYSRALAKNIQYF. The CDR3 DNA sequence: TGTGCCAGCAGCCAAGATTACAGCAGGGCCCTAGCCAAAAACATTCAGTACTTC.

V gene TRBV19 combines with J gene TRBJ2-5; 11 bases line up with TRBD2. After removal of 5 bases from V and 5 bases from J, the junction contained 7 bases not matched to a gene. This CDR3 is built from 15 residues. Germline CDR1 is LNHDA and CDR2 is SQIVND (reference sequence). The CDR3 loop reads CASSQVAGGLETQYF. CDR3 in DNA: TGTGCCAGTAGTCAAGTAGCGGGGGGGCTGGAGACCCAGTACTTC. Full variable domain (rest looked up from reference TRBV19 and TRBJ2-5): DGGITQSPKYLFRKEGQNVTLSCEQNLNHDAMYWYRQDPGQGLRLIYYSQIVNDFQKGDIAEGYSVSREKKESFPLTVTSAQKNPTAFYLCASSQVAGGLETQYFGPGTRLLVL.

The chain employs TRBV5-8 and TRBJ1-6; 11 positions match TRBD1. Germline V gene lookup returns CDR1 SGHTS and CDR2 YDEGEE. J was trimmed by 9 bases and V by 2 bases; bases with no gene match: 4. This CDR3 comprises 15 residues. CDR3 region: CASSFGDRGISPLHF. In DNA form, the CDR3 reads TGTGCCAGCAGCTTCGGGGACAGGGGGATTTCACCCCTCCACTTT. Using reference TRBV5-8 and TRBJ1-6 for the parts outside the CDR3, the full variable domain is EAGVTQSPTHLIKTRGQQATLRCSPISGHTSVYWYQQALGLGLQFLLWYDEGEERNRGNFPPRFSGRQFPNYSSELNVNALELEDSALYLCASSFGDRGISPLHFGNGTRLTVT.

This clone occurred a few times. The chain couples TRBV29-1 to TRBJ1-6; 8 nucleotides line up with TRBD1. Germline V gives CDR1 SQVTM, CDR2 ANQGSEA. Trimming took 6 bases from V and 0 from J; bases not matched to a gene: 7. The CDR3 sequence is 16 residues long. CDR3 amino acids: CSVMTGESSYNSPLHF. The CDR3 DNA follows: TGCAGCGTAATGACAGGGGAGAGCTCCTATAATTCACCCCTCCACTTT.

In its sample, this clone was seen a few times. The chain joins TRBV4-3 to TRBJ1-2; tentative D call: TRBD1 (5 bases). V dropped 0 bases and J dropped 0 bases, with 8 bases sitting between them. Germline V gene lookup returns CDR1 LGHNA and CDR2 YSLEER. The CDR3 loop spans 15 amino acids. The CDR3: CASSQEYRTNYGYTF. The CDR3 DNA reads as TGCGCCAGCAGCCAAGAATACAGGACTAACTATGGCTACACCTTC.

The chain is built from TRBV6-5 and TRBJ1-2, with D perhaps TRBD1 (6 bases). The CDR3 length is 13 residues. Germline loops: CDR1 MNHEY, CDR2 SVGAGI. The V end was cut by 1 base, the J end by 7 bases, with 10 bases between. The CDR3 spells CASSYYGGRGYTF. As DNA, the CDR3 is TGTGCCAGCAGTTACTATGGGGGCCGTGGCTACACCTTC.

The J gene is TRBJ1-6, the V gene TRBV4-3; TRBD1 might be the D (5 bases). Germline V gene sequence: CDR1 LGHNA, CDR2 YSLEER. Trimming cost V 1 base and J 4 bases, with 8 bases left between them. This CDR3 has 15 amino acids. CDR3 protein: CASSQVQGYNSPLHF. The CDR3 DNA reads as TGCGCCAGCAGCCAAGTCCAGGGATATAATTCACCCCTCCACTTT.

The rearrangement joins TRBV5-6 to TRBJ1-3; possible D gene TRBD1, 6 bases. The CDR3 runs 13 residues. The V and J ends lost 5 bases and 4 bases respectively, with 10 bases between them. Germline V CDR1 and CDR2: SGHDT, YYEEEE. In nucleotides, the CDR3 is TGTGCCAGCAGTCTCAGGGGAGGAAACACCATATATTTT. It translates to CASSLRGGNTIYF.

The chain recombines TRBV20-1 with TRBJ1-1; D ambiguous. With 6 bases removed from V and 3 bases from J, the gap between germline ends came to 5 bases. Looked up from germline, CDR1 is DFQATT and CDR2 is SNEGSKA (reference sequence). This CDR3 contains 10 residues. Here the CDR3 reads CSARDTEAFF. DNA for the CDR3: TGCAGTGCCCGGGACACTGAAGCTTTCTTT.

The rearrangement joins TRBV9 to TRBJ1-5; 7 bases agree with TRBD1. Germline lookup yields CDR1 SGDLS and CDR2 YYNGEE. The junction had 12 bases not matched to a gene; V was cut back by 3 bases and J by 3 bases. The CDR3 sequence is 17 residues long. The CDR3 nucleotides are TGTGCCAGCAGCGAGGGGGCCGGGTTGAGGGCCAATCAGCCCCAGCATTTT. Translated, it gives CASSEGAGLRANQPQHF.

The chain couples TRBV21-1 to TRBJ2-3; the D call of TRBD1 is as the table states it, not checked on the DNA. TRBV21-1 is listed as a pseudogene. This CDR3 spans 16 amino acids. The CDR3: CASSKVWAGAPDTQYF. The CDR3 nucleotides read TGTGCCAGCAGCAAAGTCTGGGCAGGGGCGCCAGATACGCAGTATTTT.

J is TRBJ1-1 and V is TRBV25-1, with D unclear. The CDR3 runs to 13 residues. The V and J ends lost 7 bases and 1 base respectively, with 10 bases between them. The germline gives CDR1 MGHDK, CDR2 SYGVNS. In nucleotides, the CDR3 is TGTGCCAGCAACAAACCGCCGAACACTGAAGCTTTCTTT. It specifies CASNKPPNTEAFF.

The CDR3 region has the DNA TGTGCCAGCAGTTACCAAGGACAGGGCGCTTCACCCCTCCACTTT. It translates to CASSYQGQGASPLHF. The chain couples TRBV6-5 to TRBJ1-6, with 8 bases lining up with TRBD1. This CDR3 contains 15 residues. CDR1 is MNHEY and CDR2 is SVGAGI in the germline V gene. The V and J ends lost 2 bases and 9 bases, in that order; junction bases with no gene match: 6.

The rearrangement uses TRBV4-2 and TRBJ1-2; D ambiguous. Trimming left V 0 bases short and J 0 bases short, with 14 bases between. CDR1 and CDR2 (germline): LGHNA, YNFKEQ. The CDR3 length is 17 residues. The DNA of the CDR3 is TGTGCCAGCAGCCAAGATATTGGGCAGACACCTAACTATGGCTACACCTTC. Amino acids: CASSQDIGQTPNYGYTF.

The V gene is TRBV6-6, the J gene TRBJ2-7; D is possibly TRBD1 (6 bases). This CDR3 spans 11 amino acids. From germline, CDR1 is MNHNY and CDR2 SVGAGI (reference sequence). With 11 bases removed from V and 4 bases from J, the gap between germline ends came to 12 bases. The CDR3: CAGGAGYEQYF. For the CDR3, the DNA is TGTGCCGGGGGCGCCGGTTACGAGCAGTACTTC.